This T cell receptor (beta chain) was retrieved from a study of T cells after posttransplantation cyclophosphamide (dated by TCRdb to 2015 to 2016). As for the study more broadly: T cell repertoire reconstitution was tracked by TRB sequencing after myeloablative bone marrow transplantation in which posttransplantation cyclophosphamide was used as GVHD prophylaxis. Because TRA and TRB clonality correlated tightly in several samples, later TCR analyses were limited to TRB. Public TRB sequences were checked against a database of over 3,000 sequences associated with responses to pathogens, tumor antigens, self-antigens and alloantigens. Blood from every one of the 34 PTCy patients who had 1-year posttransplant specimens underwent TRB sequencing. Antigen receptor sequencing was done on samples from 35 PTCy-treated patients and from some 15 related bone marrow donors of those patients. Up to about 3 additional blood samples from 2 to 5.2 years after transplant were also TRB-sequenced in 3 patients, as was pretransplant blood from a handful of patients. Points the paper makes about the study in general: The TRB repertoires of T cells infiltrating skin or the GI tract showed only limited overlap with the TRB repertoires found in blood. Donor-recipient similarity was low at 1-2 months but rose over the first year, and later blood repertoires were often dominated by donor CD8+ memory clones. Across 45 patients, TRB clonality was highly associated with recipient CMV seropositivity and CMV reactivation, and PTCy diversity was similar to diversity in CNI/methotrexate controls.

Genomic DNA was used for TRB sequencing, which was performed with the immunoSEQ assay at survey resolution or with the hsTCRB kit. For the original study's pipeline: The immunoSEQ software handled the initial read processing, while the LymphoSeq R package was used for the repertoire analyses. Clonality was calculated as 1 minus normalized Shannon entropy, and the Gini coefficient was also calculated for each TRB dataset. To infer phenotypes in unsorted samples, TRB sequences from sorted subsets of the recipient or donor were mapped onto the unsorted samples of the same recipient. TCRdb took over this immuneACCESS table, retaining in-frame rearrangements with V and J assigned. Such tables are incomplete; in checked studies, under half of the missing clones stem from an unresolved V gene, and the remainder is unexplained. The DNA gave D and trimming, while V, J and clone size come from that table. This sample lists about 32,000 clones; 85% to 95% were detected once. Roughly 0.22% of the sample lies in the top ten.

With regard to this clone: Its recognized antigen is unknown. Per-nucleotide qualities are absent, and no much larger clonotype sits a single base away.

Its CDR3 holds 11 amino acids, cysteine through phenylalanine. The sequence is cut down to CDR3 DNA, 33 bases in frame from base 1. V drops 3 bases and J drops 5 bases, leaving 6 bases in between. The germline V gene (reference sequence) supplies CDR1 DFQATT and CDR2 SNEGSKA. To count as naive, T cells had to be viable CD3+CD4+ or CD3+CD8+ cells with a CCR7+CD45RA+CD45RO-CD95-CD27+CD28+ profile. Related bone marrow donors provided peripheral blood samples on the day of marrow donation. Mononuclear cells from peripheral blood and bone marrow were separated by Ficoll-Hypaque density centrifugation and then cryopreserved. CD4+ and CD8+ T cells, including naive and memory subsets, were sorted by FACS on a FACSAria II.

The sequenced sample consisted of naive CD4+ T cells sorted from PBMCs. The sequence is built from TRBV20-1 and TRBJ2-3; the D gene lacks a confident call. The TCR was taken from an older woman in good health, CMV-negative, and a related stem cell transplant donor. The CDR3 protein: CSARRGDTQYF. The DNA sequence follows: TGCAGTGCTAGGAGAGGAGATACGCAGTATTTT.